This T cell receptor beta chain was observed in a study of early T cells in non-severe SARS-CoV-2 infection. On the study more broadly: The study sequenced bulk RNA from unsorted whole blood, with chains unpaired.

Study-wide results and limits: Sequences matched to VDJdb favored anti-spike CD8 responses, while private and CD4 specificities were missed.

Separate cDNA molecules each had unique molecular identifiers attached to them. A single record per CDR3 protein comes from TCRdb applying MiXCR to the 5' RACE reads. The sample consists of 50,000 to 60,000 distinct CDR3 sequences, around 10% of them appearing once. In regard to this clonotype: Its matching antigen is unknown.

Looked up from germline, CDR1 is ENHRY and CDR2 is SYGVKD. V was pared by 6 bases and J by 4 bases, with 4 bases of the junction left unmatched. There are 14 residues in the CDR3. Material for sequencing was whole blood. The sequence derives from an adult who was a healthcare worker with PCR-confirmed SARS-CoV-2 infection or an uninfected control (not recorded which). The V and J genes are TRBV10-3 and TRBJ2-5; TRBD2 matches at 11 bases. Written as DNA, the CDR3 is TGTGCCATCAGGCCCGGGACTAGCGGAGAGACCCAGTACTTC. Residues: CAIRPGTSGETQYF.